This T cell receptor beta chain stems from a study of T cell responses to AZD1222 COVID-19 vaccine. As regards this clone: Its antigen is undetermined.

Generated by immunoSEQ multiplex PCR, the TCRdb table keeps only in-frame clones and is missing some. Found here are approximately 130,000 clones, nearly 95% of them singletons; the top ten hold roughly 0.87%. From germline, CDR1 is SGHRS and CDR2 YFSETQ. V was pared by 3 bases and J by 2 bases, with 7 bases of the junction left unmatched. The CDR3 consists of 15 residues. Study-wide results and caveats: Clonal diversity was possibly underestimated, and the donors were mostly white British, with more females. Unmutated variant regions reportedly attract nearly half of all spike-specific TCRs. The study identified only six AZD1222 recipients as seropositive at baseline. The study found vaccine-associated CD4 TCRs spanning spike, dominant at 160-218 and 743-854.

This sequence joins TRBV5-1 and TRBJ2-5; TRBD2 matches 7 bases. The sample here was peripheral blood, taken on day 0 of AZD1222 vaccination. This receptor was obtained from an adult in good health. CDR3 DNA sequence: TGCGCCAGCAGCTCGAGCGGGACTGGACAAGAGACCCAGTACTTC. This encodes CASSSSGTGQETQYF.